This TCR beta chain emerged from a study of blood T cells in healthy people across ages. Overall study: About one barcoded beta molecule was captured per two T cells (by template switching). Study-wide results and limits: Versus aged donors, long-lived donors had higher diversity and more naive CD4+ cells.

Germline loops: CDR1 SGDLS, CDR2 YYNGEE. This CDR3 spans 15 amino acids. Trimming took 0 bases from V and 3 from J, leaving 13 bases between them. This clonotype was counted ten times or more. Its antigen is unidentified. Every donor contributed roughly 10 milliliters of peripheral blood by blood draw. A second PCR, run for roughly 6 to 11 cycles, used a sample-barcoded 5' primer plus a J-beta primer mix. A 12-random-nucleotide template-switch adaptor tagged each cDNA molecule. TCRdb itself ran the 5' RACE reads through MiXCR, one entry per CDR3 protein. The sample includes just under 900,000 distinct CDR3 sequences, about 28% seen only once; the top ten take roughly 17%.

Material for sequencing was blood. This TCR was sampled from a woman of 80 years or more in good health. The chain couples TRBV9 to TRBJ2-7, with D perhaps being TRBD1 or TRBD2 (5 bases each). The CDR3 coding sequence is TGTGCCAGCAGCGTAGCTTGGGCAGGGAGCTACGAGCAGTACTTC. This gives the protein CASSVAWAGSYEQYF.